This T cell receptor (beta chain) was recorded in a study of beta chain features in type 1 diabetes. The study, taken as a whole, reports: Relative to healthy donors, patients appeared to have naive, central memory and Treg TCRB repertoires that were more similar.

The entirety of the isolated RNA underwent reverse transcription, so expressed TCRB transcripts were sequenced. Profiled with immunoSEQ multiplex PCR; TCRdb holds only in-frame clones, not every one. The table includes more than 150,000 clones, about 13% detected once. CDR1 is LNHDA, CDR2 SQIVND, per germline (reference sequence). CDR3 size: 17 residues. V trimming: 3 bases; J trimming: 1 base; junction bases outside the gene matches: 11. The sample holds a few counts of this clone. Its cognate antigen is unknown. Sorted CD4+ subsets: naive, central memory, regulatory, stem cell-like memory (CD45RO/CCR7/CD25/CD127/CD95/CD27 panel).

Material for sequencing was central memory CD4+ T cells from blood. This rearrangement joins TRBV19 to TRBJ1-1; TRBD1 aligns across 7 bases. This clonotype originated in a woman younger than 35 in good health. The CDR3 nucleotides are TGTGCCAGTAGTATTGAGGCCCAAGGGGGCAGGAACACTGAAGCTTTCTTT. Translating gives CASSIEAQGGRNTEAFF.